A selection of T cell receptor beta chains follows, all from one sample in a study of blood T cells in healthy people across ages. TCRdb re-called the 5' RACE reads through MiXCR, storing one row per CDR3 protein. The sample includes around 800,000 distinct CDR3 sequences, 40% to 50% of them seen just once. Material: blood. The origin of the receptors is a man aged 60 to 75 in good health. Each CDR3 is given without its conserved first and last residue. Not every row has a clone size; where given, it reads once, few, many or a size class.

TRBV11-1	NA	TRBJ2-1	ASSQHRGPPSYNEQF
TRBV14	NA	TRBJ2-7	ASSLYRDKSYEQY
TRBV7-9	NA	TRBJ2-7	ASSLRVGNAEQY
TRBV7-2	few	TRBJ2-5	ASSRGASGGQETQY
TRBV20-1	NA	TRBJ2-3	SARTRTRKGTDTQY
TRBV4-3	many	TRBJ2-5	ASSQDLTETQY
TRBV29-1	NA	NA	SFRKGGVSSYNEQY
TRBV5-1	NA	TRBJ2-7	ASSLDGVNFYEQY
TRBV18	NA	TRBJ2-5	ASSPLTTGALSYKQY
TRBV21-1	NA	TRBJ2-3	ASSHRDRGMTDTQY